This T cell receptor beta chain was profiled in a study of tumor-infiltrating lymphocytes in localized non-small cell lung cancer. Findings and caveats of the study: TCRbeta sequencing showed higher T cell infiltration in tumors than uninvolved lung. Tumor T-cell fraction was not associated with recurrence-free survival. Only some patients had TCR sequencing, depending on available tissue. Different pieces of the same tissue were used for each assay.

The CDR3 extends over 15 amino acids. J gave up 8 bases and V 4 bases, and 8 bases lay outside the gene matches. Germline V gene data show CDR1 as MNHNY and CDR2 as SVGAGI (reference sequence). Sequencing used immunoSEQ multiplex PCR; TCRdb keeps in-frame clones, though not all of them. The sample consists of 11,000 to 15,000 clones, about four fifths of them appearing once. Only one count was recorded for this clone. The antigen is unknown. This TCR derives from a human donor with non-small cell lung cancer. The V gene is TRBV6-6, the J gene TRBJ2-1, with 10 bases identical to TRBD2. The material sequenced was lung tumor tissue. CDR3 coding DNA: TGTGCCAGCAGTTCCCCGGGACTAGCGAACGATGAGCAGTTCTTC. Residues: CASSSPGLANDEQFF.